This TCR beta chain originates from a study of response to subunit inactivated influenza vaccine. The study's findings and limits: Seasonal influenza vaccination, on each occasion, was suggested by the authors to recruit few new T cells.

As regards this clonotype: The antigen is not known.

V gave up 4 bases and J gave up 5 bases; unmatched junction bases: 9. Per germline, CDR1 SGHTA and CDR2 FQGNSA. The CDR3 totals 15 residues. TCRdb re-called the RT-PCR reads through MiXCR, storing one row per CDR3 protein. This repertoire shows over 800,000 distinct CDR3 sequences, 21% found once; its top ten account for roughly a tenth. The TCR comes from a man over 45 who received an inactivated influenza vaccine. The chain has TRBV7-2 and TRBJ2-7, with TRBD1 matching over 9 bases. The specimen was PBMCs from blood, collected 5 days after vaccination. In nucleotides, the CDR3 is TGTGCCAGCAGCTACATCGGGACAGGGTCGAACGAGCAGTACTTC. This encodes CASSYIGTGSNEQYF.